The text below deals with one TCR beta chain. Its antigen remains unidentified. These data come from a study of shared clonotypes between healthy human individuals. Study observations and caveats: A handful of donors shared 4.5% to 6.5% of their naive CD4 clonotypes.

Trimming left V 7 bases short and J 3 bases short, with 16 bases between. The germline CDR1 and CDR2 sequences are SQVTM and ANQGSEA. The CDR3 covers 13 residues. Cells designated naive CD8 were CD45RO-negative and were positively selected for CCR7, with terminally differentiated effector memory CD45RA+ cells excluded. This table comes from immunoSEQ multiplex PCR, and its TCRdb copy is limited to in-frame clones, with some not included. The sample shows hundreds of thousands of clones, 92% of them seen only once. The sequence came from a man younger than 45 in good health. The material sequenced was naive CD8+ T cells sorted from blood. The rearrangement uses TRBV29-1 and TRBJ2-7, with D maybe TRBD2 (6 bases). CDR3 nucleotide sequence: TGCAGCGCTCCTGGGGGGAAAGGCTACGAGCAGTACTTC. This sequence encodes CSAPGGKGYEQYF.